The clone carrying this T cell receptor beta chain appeared a single time. Its antigen is unidentified. Germline loops: CDR1 SGHRS, CDR2 YFSETQ. The CDR3 extends over 16 amino acids. This sample is part of a study of cytomegalovirus exposure and HLA in healthy donors. Study-wide results and caveats: A later analysis linked a missense variant in DCLRE1C to the trimming of TCR beta V and J genes.

The primer mix had 60 Vbeta and 13 Jbeta primers. The repertoire was sequenced with immunoSEQ multiplex PCR; TCRdb's copy has only in-frame clones and lacks some. The sample holds 50,000 to 60,000 clones, about four fifths seen once. The sequenced sample was PBMCs. The chain has TRBV5-1 and TRBJ2-5; D may be TRBD2 (5 bases). The assigned J gene may be wrong: the sequence end matches TRBJ2-7 better. The receptor comes from a female donor in good health and CMV-seronegative. CDR3 sequence (DNA): TGCGCCAGCAGCTGGAGAGCAGCTAGCTCTGAGGGCGAGCAGTACTTC. This codes for CASSWRAASSEGEQYF.